The 17 T cell receptor beta chains reported below all come from one sample, sequenced in a study of CD8 T cells in Susac syndrome (dated by TCRdb to between 2019 and 2020). Libraries were prepared through the immunoSEQ multiplex PCR assay. RNA was extracted using the RNeasy kit, and about 0.5 to 1 ug of the RNA was reverse transcribed with random hexamers. TCRdb's own reprocessing of the public reads used fastp at Q25 and MiXCR and kept productive beta chains. Rows with one shared CDR3 protein collapse into an entry with the most common genes and DNA. Recorded for this sample are roughly 150,000 distinct CDR3 sequences; nearly 97% of them occurred a single time. Under 0.15% of the sample is taken by the ten largest. The specimen was CD8+ T cells from PBMCs. The receptors shown here come from a human donor with multiple sclerosis.

The chain uses TRBV6-5 and TRBJ2-1, with 10 positions matching TRBD2. V lost 1 base and J lost 4; bases outside the gene matches: 4. Per germline, CDR1 MNHEY and CDR2 SVGAGI. The CDR3 is 16 amino acids. The CDR3 DNA follows: TGTGCCAGCAGTTACTTTCTAGCGGGGGAATACAATGAGCAGTTCTTC. It encodes CASSYFLAGEYNEQFF.

The chain employs TRBV3-1 and TRBJ1-1; D perhaps matches TRBD1 (6 bases). This CDR3 region has 14 residues. The germline V and J ends were trimmed by 1 base and 13 bases, with 19 bases remaining between them. Germline V CDR1 and CDR2: LGHDT, YNNKEL (reference sequence). The DNA of the CDR3 is TGTGCCAGCAGCCAAGTCCAGGGGACCCAAGAGGTTTTCTTT. Amino acid sequence: CASSQVQGTQEVFF.

This chain links TRBV3-1 with TRBJ2-7; D is tentatively TRBD1 or TRBD2 (5 bases each). The length of the CDR3 is 16 residues. Trimming left V 2 bases short and J 4 bases short, with 18 bases between. CDR1 is LGHDT and CDR2 is YNNKEL in the germline V gene (reference sequence). CDR3 DNA: TGTGCCAGCAGCCAAATGGGGGAATGGTTCGGATACGAGCAGTACTTC. Its protein product is CASSQMGEWFGYEQYF.

The V gene is TRBV10-3, the J gene TRBJ1-2, with D possibly being TRBD1 (6 bases). From germline, CDR1 is ENHRY and CDR2 SYGVKD. The V gene lost 8 bases and the J gene lost 1 base, with 20 bases spanning the gap. The CDR3 has 16 residues. This chain's CDR3 is CAIGGTRGDLNYGYTF. The CDR3, as DNA: TGTGCCATCGGAGGGACAAGGGGAGACCTTAACTATGGCTACACCTTC.

The V and J genes are TRBV12-3 or TRBV12-4 and TRBJ2-1; weak D call: TRBD2 (5 bases). This CDR3 has 16 amino acids. V was cut by 3 bases and J by 0 bases, with 12 bases left in between. CDR3 residues: CASSFGGSSSYNEQFF. In DNA, the CDR3 is TGTGCCAGCAGTTTCGGAGGCAGCAGCTCCTACAATGAGCAGTTCTTC.

The chain couples TRBV10-2 to TRBJ2-3; D remains unclear. Germline V lookup: CDR1 WSHSY, CDR2 SAAADI. Trimming cost V 3 bases and J 6 bases, with 10 bases left between them. The CDR3 sequence is 13 residues long. The CDR3 region has the DNA TGCGCCAGCAGTGAAGGTAGTCCCGATACGCAGTATTTT. Its translation is CASSEGSPDTQYF.

The chain employs TRBV25-1 and TRBJ2-5; D possibly uses TRBD1 or TRBD2 (5 bases each). Trimming pared 2 bases from V and 3 bases from J, leaving 13 bases between. The CDR3 runs 15 residues. CDR1 MGHDK and CDR2 SYGVNS come from the germline V gene. The CDR3, as DNA: TGTGCCAGCAGTGAACCCGGGGCAGGAAAAGAGACCCAGTACTTC. This gives the protein CASSEPGAGKETQYF.

V is TRBV30 and J is TRBJ2-6; D is unclear. The CDR3 sequence is 15 residues long. The V and J ends lost 5 bases and 2 bases respectively, with 13 bases between them. The germline gives CDR1 GTSNPN, CDR2 SVGIG (reference sequence). The CDR3 loop reads CAWLVGMAGANVLTF. CDR3 nucleotide sequence: TGTGCCTGGCTGGTGGGGATGGCTGGGGCCAACGTCCTGACTTTC.

This rearrangement joins TRBV30 to TRBJ1-2, with a tentative D call TRBD1 (6 bases). The V end lost 4 bases, the J end lost 5 bases, and 17 bases lay between the germline ends. In germline, CDR1 is GTSNPN, CDR2 SVGIG (reference sequence). The CDR3 is 14 residues long. CDR3: CAWKLGGLGYGYTF. CDR3 nucleotide sequence: TGTGCCTGGAAGTTGGGGGGCCTGGGGTATGGCTACACCTTC.

The rearrangement uses TRBV11-1 and TRBJ2-3; D may be TRBD1 or TRBD2 (5 bases each). This CDR3 region has 15 residues. V was trimmed by 5 bases and J by 2 bases, leaving 14 bases between them. Germline V gene lookup returns CDR1 SGHAT and CDR2 FQDESV (reference sequence). The CDR3 coding sequence is TGTGCCAGCAGCACCACCGGGACCTCCACAGATACGCAGTATTTT. The encoded protein is CASSTTGTSTDTQYF.

This clonotype was detected only a few times. The chain employs TRBV29-1 and TRBJ2-1; unclear D gene. This CDR3 comprises 13 residues. Germline loops: CDR1 SQVTM, CDR2 ANQGSEA. V gave up 3 bases and J gave up 0 bases, with 6 bases separating them. The CDR3, as DNA: TGCAGCGTTGACCAAAGCTCCTACAATGAGCAGTTCTTC. Residues: CSVDQSSYNEQFF.

The chain carries TRBV25-1 and TRBJ2-6; no clear D gene. V lost 3 bases to trimming and J lost 2 bases, with 5 bases between them. From germline, CDR1 is MGHDK and CDR2 SYGVNS. This CDR3 has 14 amino acids. The CDR3, as DNA: TGTGCCAGCAGTGACATGGCTGGGGCCAACGTCCTGACTTTC. This gives the protein CASSDMAGANVLTF.

This sequence joins TRBV20-1 and TRBJ2-1; possible D gene TRBD2, 7 bases. The CDR3 has 15 residues. Germline V gene sequence: CDR1 DFQATT, CDR2 SNEGSKA (reference sequence). The V end lost 0 bases, the J end lost 15 bases, and 24 bases lay between the germline ends. CDR3 amino acids: CSARDPREGVENLFF. CDR3 nucleotide sequence: TGCAGTGCTAGAGATCCCAGGGAGGGGGTTGAGAACCTGTTCTTC.

This clonotype turned up a few times. The J gene is TRBJ1-5, the V gene TRBV27, with D possibly matching TRBD1 (5 bases). Trimming took off 2 bases at V and 6 bases at J, with 5 bases between the two ends. The CDR3 is 12 amino acids. The V gene's germline CDR1 is MNHEY and CDR2 SMNVEV (reference sequence). CDR3 protein: CASSLQGQPQHF. The CDR3 DNA reads TGTGCCAGCAGTTTACAGGGTCAGCCCCAGCATTTT.

The V and J genes are TRBV11-2 and TRBJ2-7, with no clear D. Trimming pared 7 bases from V and 4 bases from J, leaving 14 bases between. The germline V gene has CDR1 SGHAT and CDR2 FQNNGV. The CDR3 loop spans 13 amino acids. The CDR3 spells CASTIGRPYEQYF. As DNA, the CDR3 is TGTGCCAGCACAATCGGCAGACCATACGAGCAGTACTTC.

The chain carries TRBV15 and TRBJ2-7; possible D gene TRBD1, 7 bases. The germline V gene has CDR1 LNHNV and CDR2 YYDKDF (reference sequence). The CDR3 is 13 amino acids. The germline V and J ends were trimmed by 1 base and 7 bases, with 11 bases remaining between them. CDR3: CATSRATGTEQYV. For the CDR3, the DNA is TGTGCCACCAGCAGAGCGACAGGGACTGAGCAGTACGTC.

This chain connects TRBV4-1 to TRBJ2-1; D possibly corresponds to TRBD2 (5 bases). The CDR3 extends over 16 amino acids. The germline V and J ends were trimmed by 0 bases and 1 base, with 10 bases remaining between them. Germline CDR1 reads MGHRA; CDR2 reads YSYEKL. CDR3 protein: CASSQDRAASYNEQFF. The DNA of the CDR3 is TGCGCCAGCAGCCAAGATAGAGCGGCTTCCTACAATGAGCAGTTCTTC.